This paragraph covers one T cell receptor (beta chain) sequence. This record comes from a study of T cell responses to AZD1222 COVID-19 vaccine. The protocol was immunoSEQ multiplex PCR, while the TCRdb copy is restricted to in-frame clones and leaves out a portion. The sample lists 150,000 to 200,000 clones, 85% to 90% occurring once. V was clipped by 6 bases and J by 0 bases, with 15 bases between them. CDR3 length: 16 residues. The germline V gene has CDR1 MNHNY and CDR2 SVGAGI (reference sequence). The chain combines TRBV6-6 with TRBJ2-1; no definite D call. The receptor was derived from an adult in good health. The starting material was peripheral blood, obtained on day 0 of AZD1222 vaccination. The CDR3 here is CASRPGPRLSYNEQFF. CDR3 in DNA: TGTGCCAGCAGACCAGGACCCCGACTCTCCTACAATGAGCAGTTCTTC.